This is a list of T cell receptor beta chains from one sample in a study of blood T cell repertoires in COVID-19. Measured with immunoSEQ multiplex PCR; TCRdb has only the in-frame clones, and not every one. The table has approximately 180,000 clones, 80% to 90% seen once. Sequenced material: peripheral blood. Receptor source: a man between 35 and 55 years old with active or convalescent COVID-19. Both conserved end residues are part of each CDR3. The D gene is left open where the match is weak.

cdr3_aa	cdr3_nt	v_call	d_call	j_call
CASSSTGFGSYEQYF	TGTGCCAGCTCATCGACAGGGTTCGGCTCCTACGAGCAGTACTTC	TRBV18	TRBD1	TRBJ2-7
CAWSESPGRTINSPLHF	TGTGCCTGGAGTGAATCCCCGGGGAGAACGATTAATTCACCCCTCCACTTT	TRBV30	-	TRBJ1-6
CASSRSQGSQETQYF	TGTGCCAGCAGCCGGTCACAGGGGTCCCAAGAGACCCAGTACTTC	TRBV11-3	TRBD1	TRBJ2-5
CASTPLSSGANVLTF	TGTGCCAGCACCCCCCTAAGCTCTGGGGCCAACGTCCTGACTTTC	TRBV6-5	-	TRBJ2-6
CASSDILGGTEAFF	TGCGCCAGCAGCGACATTTTAGGAGGCACTGAAGCTTTCTTT	TRBV5-1	-	TRBJ1-1
CSVKPVTGTGANVLTF	TGCAGCGTAAAACCCGTGACAGGGACCGGGGCCAACGTCCTGACTTTC	TRBV29-1	TRBD1	TRBJ2-6
CASSLRGASYNSPLHF	TGTGCCAGCAGTTTGCGGGGGGCCTCCTATAATTCACCCCTCCACTTT	TRBV27	-	TRBJ1-6
CASSRRGQGVHSPLHF	TGTGCCAGCAGCCGCCGAGGACAGGGGGTGCATTCACCCCTCCACTTT	TRBV4-2	TRBD1	TRBJ1-6
CASSQDPGEYGYTF	TGTGCCAGCAGCCAAGATCCAGGGGAGTATGGCTACACCTTC	TRBV3-1/TRBV3-2	-	TRBJ1-2
CASSQVADTQYF	TGTGCCAGCAGTCAAGTCGCGGATACGCAGTATTTT	TRBV11-1	-	TRBJ2-3
CASSRAGTSYQPQHF	TGTGCCAGTAGTAGGGCCGGCACCTCATATCAGCCCCAGCATTTT	TRBV19	-	TRBJ1-5
CASSSNQPQHF	TGTGCCAGCAGCTCGAATCAGCCCCAGCATTTT	TRBV6-5	-	TRBJ1-5
CAWSAKGYDEAFF	TGTGCCTGGAGCGCAAAGGGGTATGATGAAGCTTTCTTT	TRBV30	-	TRBJ1-1